This TCR beta chain originates from a study of CXCR3-negative and CXCR3-positive naive CD8 T cells (dated by TCRdb to the late 2010s). Regarding the complete study: In total, about 150 million TRB reads were obtained, which works out to roughly 1.5 +/- 0.3 million reads per library. Diversity and physicochemical repertoire analyses were performed on some eleven donors pooled from two independent experiments. Naive subsets from a handful of donors and memory cells from 3 donors were included in the TRBV-TRBJ cluster analysis.

Sequenced on a NextSeq 550. The Human TCR Profiling Kit (MiLaboratory) was used to make UMI-labeled 5' RACE TRB cDNA libraries. The full amount of extracted RNA was used for cDNA synthesis, and the full amount of resulting cDNA was used for PCR amplification. The libraries were made side by side, with each library going through the same number of PCR cycles. The paper's data handling went like this. With a minimum of two reads required per UMI, MIGEC and MiXCR pulled out about 53,000 +/- 10,000 unique UMI-labeled TRB cDNA molecules from each library. On average, each library contained approximately 40,000 +/- 10,000 functional in-frame TRB CDR3 nucleotide clonotypes without stop codons. After each sample was downsampled to 5000 UMI-labeled TRB molecules, VDJtools was used to calculate diversity metrics such as normalized Shannon-Wiener and Chao1. VDJtools computed clonotype-size-weighted physicochemical properties of the central five CDR3 residues: interaction energy, strength, volume and Kidera factor 4. Once TCRdb had reprocessed the reads, it stored one entry per CDR3 protein sequence and supplied no DNA. The V and J calls shown here were made by TCRdb, not taken from the authors' results. The record for this sample contains some 120,000 distinct CDR3 sequences. The ten largest clones represent about 0.34% of the sample.

As to this clonotype: Its antigen has not been determined.

Taken from cysteine to phenylalanine, the CDR3 has 15 residues. No DNA is recorded. Sequences SNHLY (CDR1) and FYNNEI (CDR2) are obtained from the germline V gene. The paper's findings and limits, for the study overall: Repertoire diversity was comparably high in both naive subsets but much lower in memory CD8+ T cells. Because surface CD5, which is linked to self-reactivity in mice, was comparable between the naive subsets, TCR interaction strength was also inferred from TRB CDR3 physicochemical properties. CXCR3 expression partially decreased after cryopreservation, so most assays used freshly isolated PBMCs. TRB CDR3s from CXCR3-positive naive cells showed higher hydrophobicity (lower Kidera factor 4), lower energy, and higher strength and volume indices than CXCR3-negative naive cells. Within the same donor, TRBV-TRBJ usage looked similar between naive CXCR3-negative and CXCR3-positive cells, but memory cells had distinct patterns.

For every CD8+ T cell subset, some 310,000 cells were flow-sorted straight into RLT lysis buffer, and each subset was sorted in triplicate. To keep memory contaminants out, a stringent definition of naive CD8+ T cells was applied: CD45RO-CCR7+CD27+CD95-. Peripheral blood mononuclear cells were isolated from buffy coats by standard density gradient centrifugation. Naive CXCR3-negative and CXCR3-positive CD8+ T cells were flow-sorted using a FACSAria III. An RNeasy Mini Kit was used to extract total RNA from the sorted cells. This chain joins TRBV2 to TRBJ2-1; TCRdb's D gene call, TRBD1, goes unchecked for lack of DNA. The material sequenced was naive CXCR3+ CD8+ T cells from blood. Read against the paper, the sample's cell subset or site label means: CD45RO-CCR7+CD27+CD95- naive CD8+ T cells expressing CXCR3 (TNR3+). This clonotype was sampled from a human donor in good health. Some clones in this sample may be carry-over from other donors' samples. The CDR3 reads as follows: CASSDDGQGYNEQFF.